This T cell receptor (beta chain) was retrieved from a study of blood T cell repertoires in COVID-19. Whole-study context: Some COVID-19 samples were acute and others convalescent; all came from the United States, Italy and Spain. The analysed material was cDNA or gDNA that came from T cells, B-cell-depleted T cells, or PBMCs.

Concerning this clone itself: Other nucleotide sequences from this sample produce the same CDR3.

As handled by the study authors: Amplified reference gene primers provided the basis for estimating nucleated cell counts. Here immunoSEQ multiplex PCR was the method, and the copy in TCRdb shows in-frame clones only, minus some. V, J and clone size are those of that table, while D and trimming were read from the DNA. This table holds fewer than 250,000 clones, about 85% found once. The V gene lost 2 bases and the J gene lost 3 bases, with 10 bases spanning the gap. Germline V CDR1 and CDR2: SGHTA, FQGTGA. The CDR3 spans 15 residues. The source of this sequence is a woman aged 60-75 years with active or convalescent COVID-19. Sequencing used peripheral blood. The V and J genes are TRBV7-3 and TRBJ2-2, with D maybe TRBD1 (5 bases). The CDR3 bases are TGTGCCAGCAGCTTACAGGGTCGGGACACCGGGGAGCTGTTTTTT. The encoded protein is CASSLQGRDTGELFF.